This TCR beta chain was found in a study of blood T cells in healthy people across ages. Study-level results: A conclusive naive versus antigen-experienced comparison was prevented by the unsorted PBMCs.

Extraction of total RNA produced a minimum of 5 micrograms from each sample. The table lists this clonotype with many counts. Its antigen is as yet unknown. Germline V gene data show CDR1 as MRHNA and CDR2 as SNTAGT. The CDR3 is 14 residues long. Between the trimmed V and J ends, which lost 5 bases and 5 bases, there was a span of 14 bases. The authors ran a second PCR of 7 to 11 cycles using a sample-barcoded 5' primer and a J-beta primer mix. Using its own MiXCR run on the 5' RACE reads, TCRdb lists one record per CDR3 protein. This sample yields 850,000 or so distinct CDR3 sequences, of which under 35% are seen a single time; around 15% belongs to the top ten.

The TCR originated in a woman over 75 in good health. This chain joins TRBV6-4 and TRBJ2-3; TRBD1 is a possible D gene (5 bases). The specimen was blood. The CDR3 bases are TGTGCCAGCAGTCCCCAGGGTTTTGGAGATACGCAGTATTTT. It translates to CASSPQGFGDTQYF.